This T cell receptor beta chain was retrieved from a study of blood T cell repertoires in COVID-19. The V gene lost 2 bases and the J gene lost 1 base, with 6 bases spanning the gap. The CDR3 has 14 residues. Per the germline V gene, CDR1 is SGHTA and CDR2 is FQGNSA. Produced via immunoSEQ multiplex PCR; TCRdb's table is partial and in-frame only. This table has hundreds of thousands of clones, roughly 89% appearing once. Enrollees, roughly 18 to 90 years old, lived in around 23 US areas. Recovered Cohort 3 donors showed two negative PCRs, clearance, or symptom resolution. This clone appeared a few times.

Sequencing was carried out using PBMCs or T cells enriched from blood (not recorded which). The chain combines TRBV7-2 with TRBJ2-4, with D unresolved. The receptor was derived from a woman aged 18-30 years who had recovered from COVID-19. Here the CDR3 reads CASSLNPAKNIQYF. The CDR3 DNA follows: TGTGCCAGCAGCTTAAATCCTGCCAAAAACATTCAGTACTTC.